These 12 T cell receptor beta chains came from one sample sequenced in a study of T cell changes during pregnancy in multiple sclerosis. The assay was immunoSEQ multiplex PCR, and TCRdb's table has in-frame clones only and misses some. The sample has 30,000 to 40,000 clones, more than 70% seen once; the top ten hold less than 9%. This material consisted of CD8+ T cells from peripheral blood mononuclear cells, taken in the third trimester of pregnancy. The receptors stem from a female donor with multiple sclerosis, enrolled in a pregnancy study.

This chain links TRBV28 with TRBJ2-5; the match to TRBD2 covers 12 bases. The CDR3 length is 15 residues. Germline CDR1 is MDHEN and CDR2 is SYDVKM. V gave up 4 bases and J gave up 4 bases; unmatched junction bases: 4. For the CDR3, the DNA is TGTGCCAGCAGTTACGGACTAGCGGGGCTAGAGACCCAGTACTTC. As protein: CASSYGLAGLETQYF.

The V call is TRBV27, the J call TRBJ1-5; 9 bases fit TRBD1. This CDR3 is built from 18 residues. Germline CDR1 and CDR2: MNHEY and SMNVEV (reference sequence). After removal of 4 bases from V and 1 base from J, the junction contained 11 bases not matched to a gene. CDR3 in DNA: TGTGCCAGCAGTTCTGGGCCGGGACAGGGCTTAAGCAATCAGCCCCAGCATTTT. As protein: CASSSGPGQGLSNQPQHF.

The chain joins TRBV4-1 to TRBJ1-1; D gene ambiguous. Between the trimmed V and J ends, which lost 2 bases and 4 bases, there was a span of 8 bases. This CDR3 comprises 13 residues. Per germline, CDR1 MGHRA and CDR2 YSYEKL. The CDR3 DNA is TGCGCCAGCAGCCAATTAGAGAGCACTGAAGCTTTCTTT. Its protein product is CASSQLESTEAFF.

The chain links TRBV27 to TRBJ2-7; D is perhaps TRBD1 (5 bases). V was pared by 2 bases and J by 9 bases, with 20 bases between. The CDR3 consists of 15 residues. Germline CDR1 MNHEY, CDR2 SMNVEV (reference sequence). The CDR3 DNA reads TGTGCCAGCAGTTTAGTTGGTACAGGCGAGTTAGGGCAGTACTTC. Its protein product is CASSLVGTGELGQYF.

The chain employs TRBV27 and TRBJ1-1; tentative D call: TRBD1 (6 bases). Trimming removed 4 bases at V and 5 bases at J, with 14 bases between. This CDR3 is 14 amino acids long. Per the germline V gene, CDR1 is MNHEY and CDR2 is SMNVEV (reference sequence). In DNA, the CDR3 is TGTGCCAGCAGTTACAGGGAGGGGTGGACTGAAGCTTTCTTT. Its protein is CASSYREGWTEAFF.

This chain links TRBV11-2 with TRBJ2-1; D not resolved. V was cut by 4 bases and J by 6 bases, with 16 bases left in between. Germline V lookup: CDR1 SGHAT, CDR2 FQNNGV. The CDR3 has 15 amino acids. The DNA for the CDR3 is TGTGCCAGCAGCTCGGAAGGAGAATTTGGCAATGAGCAGTTCTTC. It yields the protein CASSSEGEFGNEQFF.

On this clone itself: One end of the junction varies from germline; a read error may be responsible. The V gene is TRBV7-7, the J gene TRBJ1-2, with a weak D call TRBD1 (6 bases). Germline V gene data show CDR1 as SSHAT and CDR2 as FNYEAQ (reference sequence). The CDR3 is 17 amino acids. CDR3 nucleotides: TGTGCTAGCAGCTCCCCAATGGGGCAGGGGCCTCACTATGGCTACACCTTC. This codes for CASSSPMGQGPHYGYTF.

The chain uses TRBV7-9 and TRBJ2-7, with a possible D match to TRBD2 (5 bases). Germline lookup yields CDR1 SEHNR and CDR2 FQNEAQ (reference sequence). This CDR3 has 17 amino acids. The V gene lost 1 base and the J gene lost 0 bases, with 16 bases spanning the gap. The CDR3 bases are TGTGCCAGCAGCTTAGAACGAGGAGGAGCACCCTCCTACGAGCAGTACTTC. Translated: CASSLERGGAPSYEQYF.

Notes on this clone: One junction end disagrees with the germline gene, perhaps due to a read error. The CDR3 coding sequence is TGTGCTAGCAGCTTAGGAGGGACATCGTACGAGCAGTACTTC. Its protein is CASSLGGTSYEQYF. The rearrangement uses TRBV7-7 and TRBJ2-7; D is possibly TRBD1 or TRBD2 (6 bases each). Germline CDR1 SSHAT, CDR2 FNYEAQ (reference sequence). This CDR3 region has 14 residues.

The rearrangement uses TRBV6-5 and TRBJ1-6; TRBD1 matches 7 bases. Germline lookup yields CDR1 MNHEY and CDR2 SVGAGI. The CDR3 has 15 amino acids. The ends lost 7 bases at V and 2 bases at J; junction bases unmatched: 5. CDR3 DNA sequence: TGTGCCAGCACAACCGGGACAGCCTATAATTCACCCCTCCACTTT. It yields the protein CASTTGTAYNSPLHF.

The V call is TRBV4-1, the J call TRBJ2-3, with 10 nucleotides matching TRBD1. The CDR3 is 17 amino acids. Germline V gene data show CDR1 as MGHRA and CDR2 as YSYEKL. V shed 3 bases, J shed 6 bases, and the junction held 12 bases outside the gene matches. The CDR3 protein is CASSQRSDRGERDTQYF. The CDR3, as DNA: TGCGCCAGCAGCCAGAGGTCGGACAGGGGGGAAAGGGATACGCAGTATTTT.

The chain carries TRBV9 and TRBJ1-1; possible D gene TRBD1, 5 bases. The V end was cut by 3 bases, the J end by 8 bases, with 23 bases between. This CDR3 region has 16 residues. Germline-derived CDR1 and CDR2 are SGDLS and YYNGEE. CDR3 region: CASSDSLGQWDNEAFF. The DNA of the CDR3 is TGTGCCAGCAGCGACTCCTTGGGGCAATGGGATAACGAAGCTTTCTTT.